The clone carrying this T cell receptor (beta chain) was found once. Assay: immunoSEQ multiplex PCR; the TCRdb copy retains only in-frame clones and omits some. The table shows 170,000 or so clones, with 85% to 95% occurring only once. This sample was included in a study of control samples from healthy donors and cancer patients. Trimming left V 5 bases short and J 2 bases short, with 10 bases between. CDR3 length: 13 residues. The germline gives CDR1 SSHAT, CDR2 FNYEAQ (reference sequence). The receptor's source is a man in his late teens or twenties in good health. The chain combines TRBV7-7 with TRBJ2-7, with D perhaps matching TRBD1 or TRBD2 (6 bases each). The sample was blood. DNA of the CDR3: TGTGCCAGCAGCCGGGGGCTGACCTACGAGCAGTACTTC. Residues: CASSRGLTYEQYF.